This T cell receptor beta chain was sequenced for a study of cytomegalovirus exposure and HLA in healthy donors. The CDR3 runs to 13 residues. V was pared by 4 bases and J by 3 bases, with 7 bases between. Germline lookup yields CDR1 SGHTA and CDR2 FQGNSA. This clone appeared once. Its target is unknown. The primer mix had 60 Vbeta and 13 Jbeta primers. Some clones are missing from TCRdb's copy, which holds only in-frame ones; the method was immunoSEQ multiplex PCR. The table lists about 56,000 clones, roughly 83% of them singletons. Findings and caveats of the study: An analysis done earlier found most TCR beta V segments productive about 87% or about 30% of the time.

This TCR was sampled from a middle-aged man in good health and CMV-seronegative. The rearrangement links TRBV7-2 to TRBJ2-1, with D maybe TRBD2 (6 bases). The sample comprised PBMCs. The CDR3 protein is CASSSGGYNEQFF. DNA for the CDR3: TGTGCCAGCAGCTCCGGGGGCTACAATGAGCAGTTCTTC.